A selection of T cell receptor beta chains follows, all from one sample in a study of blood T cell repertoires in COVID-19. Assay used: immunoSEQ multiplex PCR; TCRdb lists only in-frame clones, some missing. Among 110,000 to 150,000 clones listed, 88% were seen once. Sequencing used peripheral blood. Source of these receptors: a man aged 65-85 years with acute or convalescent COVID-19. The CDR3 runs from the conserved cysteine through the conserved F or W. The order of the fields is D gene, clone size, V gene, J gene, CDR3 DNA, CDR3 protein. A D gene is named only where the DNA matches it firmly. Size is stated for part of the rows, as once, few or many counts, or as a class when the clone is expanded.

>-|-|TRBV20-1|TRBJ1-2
TGCAGTGCTAGTGTGGCAGGGATTTTCTATGGCTACACCTTC
CSASVAGIFYGYTF
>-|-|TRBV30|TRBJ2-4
TGTGCCTGGAGTGTACAAGACATAAACATTCAGTACTTC
CAWSVQDINIQYF
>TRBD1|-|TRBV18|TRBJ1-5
TGTGCCAGCTCACCACAGGGACAGGGCAATCAGCCCCAGCATTTT
CASSPQGQGNQPQHF
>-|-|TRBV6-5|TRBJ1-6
TGTGCCAGCAGAAGGGACACCTATAATTCACCCCTCCACTTT
CASRRDTYNSPLHF
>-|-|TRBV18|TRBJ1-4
TGTGCCAGCTCACCGAGGGGGTCCCCTAATGAAAAACTGTTTTTT
CASSPRGSPNEKLFF
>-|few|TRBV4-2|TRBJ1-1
TGTGCCAGCAGCCAGGACTCATCCCCTGCTTTTGAAGCTTTCTTT
CASSQDSSPAFEAFF
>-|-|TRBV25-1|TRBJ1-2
TGTGCCAGCAGTGACCCCAGGGTCGCCTATGGCTACACCTTC
CASSDPRVAYGYTF
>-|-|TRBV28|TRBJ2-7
TGTGCCAGCAGTTTAGGGAGCAATTCCTACGAGCAGTACTTC
CASSLGSNSYEQYF
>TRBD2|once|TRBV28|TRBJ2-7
TGTGCCAGCACCTTAGCCGGGACTAGCCCTAAAATTGCTTACGAGCAGTACTTC
CASTLAGTSPKIAYEQYF
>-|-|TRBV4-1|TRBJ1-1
TGCGCCAGCAGCCGACAGGAAAACACTGAAGCTTTCTTT
CASSRQENTEAFF
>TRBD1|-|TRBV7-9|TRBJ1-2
TGTGCCAGCAGCCCGGGACAGGGGGCAGGTGGCTACACCTTC
CASSPGQGAGGYTF
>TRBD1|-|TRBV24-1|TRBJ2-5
TGTGCCACCAGTGACCCTACAGGGGGCAGGGAGACCCAGTACTTC
CATSDPTGGRETQYF
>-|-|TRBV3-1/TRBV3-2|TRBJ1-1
TGTGCCAGCAGCCAAGTTATTCGCGAAACTGAAGCTTTCTTT
CASSQVIRETEAFF
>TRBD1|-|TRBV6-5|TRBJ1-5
TGTGCCAGCAGTTCGACAGGGTCAGGTCAGCCCCAGCATTTT
CASSSTGSGQPQHF
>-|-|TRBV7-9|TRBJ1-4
TGTGCCAGCAGCGCCAGACGGGTCAATAATGAAAAACTGTTTTTT
CASSARRVNNEKLFF
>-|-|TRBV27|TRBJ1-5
TGTGCCAGCAGTCCTCGTCTGGGGGGGCAGCCCCAGCATTTT
CASSPRLGGQPQHF
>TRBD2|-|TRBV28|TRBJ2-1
TGTGCCAGCACCTTACCGACTAGCACTGAGCAGTTCTTC
CASTLPTSTEQFF
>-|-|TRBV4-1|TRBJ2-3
TGCGCCAGCAGCCATCGCTTAGACGGGAAAAATACGCAGTATTTT
CASSHRLDGKNTQYF
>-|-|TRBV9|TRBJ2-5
TGTGCCAGCAGCGTGGGTGAGCGGCAAGAGACCCAGTACTTC
CASSVGERQETQYF
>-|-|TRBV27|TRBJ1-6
TGTGCCAGCAGTCCCCTGGTCCGGGGTAATTCACCCCTCCACTTT
CASSPLVRGNSPLHF
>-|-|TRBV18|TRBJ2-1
TGTGCCAGCTCACCGACAGGGGAGGGTGAGCAGTTCTTC
CASSPTGEGEQFF
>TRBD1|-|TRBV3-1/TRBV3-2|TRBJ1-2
TGTGCCAGCAGCCAAGACGGGCAGGGGGCAGGAGGCTACACCTTC
CASSQDGQGAGGYTF
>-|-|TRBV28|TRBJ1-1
TGTGCCAGCAAGAGGGTGAACACTGAAGCTTTCTTT
CASKRVNTEAFF
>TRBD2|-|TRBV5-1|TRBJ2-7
TGCGCCAGCAGCTTGGGGACTAGCGTACCCTACGAGCAGTACTTC
CASSLGTSVPYEQYF
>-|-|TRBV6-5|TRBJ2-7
TGTGCCAGCAGTTCGGGGGAAGCCGGCGACGAGCAGTACTTC
CASSSGEAGDEQYF
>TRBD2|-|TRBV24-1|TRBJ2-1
TGTGCCACCAGTGACCCTAGCGGGGGGGCCTTAAATGAGCAGTTCTTC
CATSDPSGGALNEQFF
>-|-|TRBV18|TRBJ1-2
TGTGCCAGCTCAAGAAATCAGGGTGAAGATGGCTACACCTTC
CASSRNQGEDGYTF
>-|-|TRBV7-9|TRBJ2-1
TGTGCCAGCAGCTTAGCGAGGGGGACCAATGAGCAGTTCTTC
CASSLARGTNEQFF
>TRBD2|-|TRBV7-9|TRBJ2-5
TGTGCCAGCAGCTTCGGGGTCACTAGCGGGGGCCAGGAGACCCAGTACTTC
CASSFGVTSGGQETQYF
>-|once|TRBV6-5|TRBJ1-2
TGTGCCAGCAGCAGAGGGACTAACTATGGCTACACCTTC
CASSRGTNYGYTF
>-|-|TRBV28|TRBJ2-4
TGTGCCAGCAGTTTGTGGGGGGTTGAAAACATTCAGTACTTC
CASSLWGVENIQYF
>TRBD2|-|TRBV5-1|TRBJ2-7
TGCGCCAGCAGCTTGGGAAACGGGAGGACCGCCTACGAGCAGTACTTC
CASSLGNGRTAYEQYF
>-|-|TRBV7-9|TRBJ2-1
TGTGCCAGCAGCTTAGGGAGGCGGAGGGCACTAGAGAAGGATGAGCAGTTCTTC
CASSLGRRRALEKDEQFF
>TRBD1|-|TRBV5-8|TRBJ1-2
TGTGCCAGCAGTCGGCTCGACAGGGTTGGTGCGAATGGCTACACCTTC
CASSRLDRVGANGYTF
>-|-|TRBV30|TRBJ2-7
TGTGCCTGGAGTGAGACTAACGAGCAGTACTTC
CAWSETNEQYF
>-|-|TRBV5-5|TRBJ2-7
TGTGCCAGCAGCCCCCGGACAGTTAGCTCCTACGAGCAGTACTTC
CASSPRTVSSYEQYF
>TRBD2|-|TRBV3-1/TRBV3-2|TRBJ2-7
TGTGCCAGCACCCGCGGGACTAGCGGGCCACGCTCCTACGAGCAGTACTTC
CASTRGTSGPRSYEQYF
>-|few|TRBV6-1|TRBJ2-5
TGTGCCAGCAGTGAAATGGGGCAGGGTAGCGGCGTAGAGACCCAGTACTTC
CASSEMGQGSGVETQYF